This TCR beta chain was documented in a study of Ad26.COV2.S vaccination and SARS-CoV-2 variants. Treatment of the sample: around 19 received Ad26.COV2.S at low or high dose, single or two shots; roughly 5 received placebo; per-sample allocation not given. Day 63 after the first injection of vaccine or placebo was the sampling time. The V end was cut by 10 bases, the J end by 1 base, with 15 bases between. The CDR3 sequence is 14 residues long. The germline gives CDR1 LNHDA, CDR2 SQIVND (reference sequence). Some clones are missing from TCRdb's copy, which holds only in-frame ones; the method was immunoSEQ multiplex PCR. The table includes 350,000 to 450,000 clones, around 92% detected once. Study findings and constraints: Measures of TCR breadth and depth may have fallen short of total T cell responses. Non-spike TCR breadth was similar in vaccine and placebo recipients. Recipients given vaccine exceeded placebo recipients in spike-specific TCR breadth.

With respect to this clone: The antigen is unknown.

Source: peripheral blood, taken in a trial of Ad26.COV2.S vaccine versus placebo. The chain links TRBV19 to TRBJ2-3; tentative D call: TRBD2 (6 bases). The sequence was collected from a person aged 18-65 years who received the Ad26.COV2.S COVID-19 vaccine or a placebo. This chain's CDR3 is CATTQWGGTDTQYF. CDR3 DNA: TGTGCCACTACCCAATGGGGGGGCACAGATACGCAGTATTTT.